This entry features one TCR beta chain sequence. Its antigen is as yet unknown. These data originate in a study of T cell responses to AZD1222 COVID-19 vaccine. Turning to the study itself: Samples with a second dose at about 4 or about 12 weeks were pooled together. Overall study findings and caveats: Nearly half of unique spike-specific TCRs reportedly avoided B.1.351 and B.1.1.7 mutated regions. Most donors were white British and more were female, and clonal diversity was possibly underestimated.

Assay used: immunoSEQ multiplex PCR; TCRdb lists only in-frame clones, some missing. The data hold about 100,000 clones, with 80% to 90% observed a single time. Trimming cost V 3 bases and J 8 bases; bases outside gene matches: 16. The CDR3 has 18 amino acids. CDR1 is LNHDA and CDR2 is SQIVND in the germline V gene (reference sequence). The chain has TRBV19 and TRBJ2-1; 10 nucleotides match TRBD2. This TCR was recovered from an adult in good health. Sample: peripheral blood, taken on day 0 of AZD1222 vaccination. DNA of the CDR3: TGTGCCAGTAGTATTGGGAAGCGGGGGGGCTTTCCTGGCGATGAGCAGTTCTTC. It translates to CASSIGKRGGFPGDEQFF.